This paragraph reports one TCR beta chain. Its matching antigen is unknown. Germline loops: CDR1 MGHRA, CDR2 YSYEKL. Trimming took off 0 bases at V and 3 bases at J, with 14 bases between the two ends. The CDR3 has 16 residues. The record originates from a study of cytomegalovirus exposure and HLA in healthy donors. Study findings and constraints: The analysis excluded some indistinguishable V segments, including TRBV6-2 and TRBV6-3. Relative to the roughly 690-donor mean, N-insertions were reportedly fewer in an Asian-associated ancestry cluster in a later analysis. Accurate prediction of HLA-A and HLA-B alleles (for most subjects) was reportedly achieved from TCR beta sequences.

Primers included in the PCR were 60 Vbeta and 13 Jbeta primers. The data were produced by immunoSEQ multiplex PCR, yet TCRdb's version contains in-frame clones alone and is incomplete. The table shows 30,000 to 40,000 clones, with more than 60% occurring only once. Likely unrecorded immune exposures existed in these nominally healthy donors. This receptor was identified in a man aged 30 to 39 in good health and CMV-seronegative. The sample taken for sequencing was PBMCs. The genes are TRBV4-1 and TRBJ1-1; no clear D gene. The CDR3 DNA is TGCGCCAGCAGCCAAGAAAGGAAGGCTCGGGACACTGAAGCTTTCTTT. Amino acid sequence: CASSQERKARDTEAFF.